A single sample gave rise to the 31 T cell receptor beta chains below, sequenced in a study of regulatory T cells in long-lasting Graves disease. Time point given: persistent/refractory GD, antithyroid drugs over 5 years with positive TRAb. The TCR library was made from RNA extracted from PBMCs. Arm-PCR of CDR3 regions and iRepertoire HTBI primers were used to build TCR beta libraries. TCRdb fed the multiplex PCR reads into MiXCR, producing one record per CDR3 protein. This sample has hundreds of thousands of distinct CDR3 sequences, with roughly 21% found just once. Sequencing used peripheral blood mononuclear cells (PBMCs), obtained when the disease was refractory, from a patient treated with antithyroid drugs. The receptors come from a female donor with Graves disease.

The chain couples TRBV9 to TRBJ1-6; the match to TRBD1 covers 9 bases. Germline V gives CDR1 SGDLS, CDR2 YYNGEE. The CDR3 loop spans 15 amino acids. V lost 4 bases to trimming and J lost 5 bases; unmatched junction nucleotides: 4. The CDR3 reads CASSLRDRDNSPLHF. The CDR3 bases are TGTGCCAGCAGCTTAAGGGACAGGGATAATTCACCCCTCCACTTT.

The chain has TRBV7-9 and TRBJ2-3; no firm D call. V shed 3 bases and J shed 4 bases, with 5 bases lying between them. From germline, CDR1 is SEHNR and CDR2 FQNEAQ (reference sequence). The CDR3 extends over 12 amino acids. The CDR3 DNA sequence: TGTGCCAGCAGCTTGAAGGCAGATACGCAGTATTTT. Protein sequence: CASSLKADTQYF.

The V and J genes are TRBV10-3 and TRBJ2-2; 9 bases are a match to TRBD1. The ends lost 4 bases at V and 1 base at J; junction bases unmatched: 7. There are 17 residues in the CDR3. Per germline, CDR1 ENHRY and CDR2 SYGVKD. CDR3 in amino acids: CAISGLPGQGNTGELFF. Written as DNA, the CDR3 is TGTGCCATCAGTGGGCTACCGGGACAGGGGAACACCGGGGAGCTGTTTTTT.

This clonotype appeared once. This may be a read error: a much more frequent sequence differs by one nucleotide. The V call is TRBV27, the J call TRBJ1-2; perhaps TRBD1 as D (6 bases). CDR1 and CDR2 from the germline V gene are MNHEY and SMNVEV (reference sequence). V shed 5 bases and J shed 4 bases, with 14 bases lying between them. This CDR3 is 14 amino acids long. CDR3 protein: CASSLGGRSYGYTF. The CDR3 DNA reads as TGTGCCAGCAGTCTTGGGGGCAGGAGCTATGGCTACACCTTC.

The gene calls are TRBV28 and TRBJ2-1; 8 nucleotides align to TRBD2. Germline values: CDR1 MDHEN, CDR2 SYDVKM. The CDR3 has 12 residues. With V trimmed by 3 bases and J by 12 bases, 4 bases remained unmatched. CDR3 residues: CASSFSGMVQFF. Here the CDR3 DNA reads TGTGCCAGCAGTTTTAGCGGGATGGTGCAGTTCTTC.

This clonotype was seen at least ten times. The V call is TRBV2, the J call TRBJ1-1; no definite D call. V lost 3 bases and J lost 6, with 5 bases in between. Germline V gene data show CDR1 as SNHLY and CDR2 as FYNNEI. The CDR3 runs to 11 residues. This CDR3 is CASSEVPEAFF. DNA of the CDR3: TGTGCCAGCAGTGAGGTGCCTGAAGCTTTCTTT.

The chain carries TRBV27 and TRBJ2-7; 9 bases line up with TRBD2. Trimming removed 3 bases from V and 5 bases from J; junction bases left unmatched: 5. Germline CDR1 is MNHEY and CDR2 is SMNVEV (reference sequence). The CDR3 has 14 amino acids. The CDR3 DNA reads TGTGCCAGCAGTTTGAATAGCGGGAGTGACGAGCAGTACTTC. Its translation is CASSLNSGSDEQYF.

This sequence joins TRBV10-2 and TRBJ2-2, with 13 positions matching TRBD2. Germline assignment: CDR1 WSHSY and CDR2 SAAADI. The J segment lost 1 base and the V segment lost 7 bases, leaving 6 bases of the junction unmatched. CDR3 size: 17 residues. CDR3 DNA sequence: TGCGCCAGCACCGGGACTAGCGGGACCCGGAACACCGGGGAGCTGTTTTTT. Amino acids: CASTGTSGTRNTGELFF.

This clonotype was counted only a few times. CDR3 sequence reads: CASSVGVAGGSGQYF. The CDR3 DNA sequence: TGTGCCAGCAGCGTAGGTGTGGCGGGAGGGAGTGGCCAGTACTTC. The V gene is TRBV9, the J gene TRBJ2-5; 9 bases align to TRBD2. Germline trimming cut 0 bases from V and 10 bases from J; bases unmatched to any gene: 10. Germline CDR1 SGDLS, CDR2 YYNGEE. This CDR3 spans 15 amino acids.

This chain joins TRBV19 and TRBJ2-7, with D possibly TRBD2 on 6 matching bases. V was trimmed by 5 bases and J by 2 bases, leaving 16 bases between them. Germline-derived CDR1 and CDR2 are LNHDA and SQIVND (reference sequence). The CDR3 is 15 amino acids. The CDR3 coding sequence is TGTGCCAGTAGTCCCGCAGCGGGCTACACCTACGAGCAGTACTTC. It codes for CASSPAAGYTYEQYF.

The chain joins TRBV5-1 to TRBJ2-5, with TRBD2 matching over 8 bases. The CDR3 sequence is 15 residues long. Unmatched junction bases numbered 7, after V lost 5 bases and J lost 1 base. Per the germline V gene, CDR1 is SGHRS and CDR2 is YFSETQ. This chain's CDR3 is CASSLHTSGQETQYF. In DNA form, the CDR3 reads TGCGCCAGCAGTCTACATACTAGCGGCCAAGAGACCCAGTACTTC.

This clonotype came up a few times. This chain joins TRBV30 and TRBJ2-5, with TRBD2 identical over 12 bases. Germline CDR1 reads GTSNPN; CDR2 reads SVGIG (reference sequence). V lost 4 bases and J lost 4; bases outside the gene matches: 4. The CDR3 spans 14 residues. CDR3 loop: CAWTPGLAGETQYF. In DNA, the CDR3 is TGTGCCTGGACCCCGGGACTAGCGGGAGAGACCCAGTACTTC.

This clonotype was observed a handful of times. Because it lacks the conserved phenylalanine or tryptophan at the end, this CDR3 is likely a read error. The rearrangement joins TRBV12-3 or TRBV12-4 to TRBJ1-2; 7 bases map to TRBD1. CDR3 length equals 16 residues. V was clipped by 6 bases and J by 8 bases; unmatched bases: 18. Here the CDR3 reads CASRPPTQEQGGGYTS. The CDR3 DNA follows: TGTGCCAGCAGACCCCCAACCCAAGAGCAGGGGGGCGGCTACACCTCC.

This clonotype was counted between two and nine times. This chain joins TRBV28 and TRBJ2-7; 8 nucleotides match TRBD2. The V and J ends lost 8 bases and 3 bases, in that order; junction bases with no gene match: 9. The CDR3 runs 14 residues. The germline CDR1 and CDR2 sequences are MDHEN and SYDVKM. CDR3 sequence reads: CASGPTSGVYEQYF. The CDR3 nucleotides read TGTGCCAGCGGACCTACTAGCGGCGTCTACGAGCAGTACTTC.

The V and J genes are TRBV9 and TRBJ2-2, with D maybe TRBD1 (6 bases). Per germline, CDR1 SGDLS and CDR2 YYNGEE. Trimming removed 2 bases at V and 6 bases at J, with 14 bases between. This CDR3 has 15 amino acids. The CDR3 loop is CASSVAGADAGELFF. CDR3 coding DNA: TGTGCCAGCAGCGTCGCAGGGGCCGACGCCGGGGAGCTGTTTTTT.

Remarks on this clonotype: This may be a read error: a much more frequent sequence differs by one nucleotide. No DNA is shown, since the ends of the CDR3 on it are uncertain; the CDR3 is the one TCRdb lists. The chain is built from TRBV29-1 and TRBJ1-2; the DNA was not compared with TRBD1, the D call given in the table. Germline CDR1 reads SQVTM; CDR2 reads ANQGSEA. The CDR3 spans 14 amino acids, including both terminal residues. The CDR3 here is CSVDPGQRTYGCTF.

At least ten counts were recorded for this clonotype. The rearrangement joins TRBV7-2 to TRBJ2-5; either TRBD1 or TRBD2 may fit D (7 bases each). The CDR3 sequence is 13 residues long. Germline V gene data show CDR1 as SGHTA and CDR2 as FQGNSA. Trimming shortened V by 6 bases and J by 4 bases, and 12 bases separated the two germline ends. The CDR3 sequence is CASRFRGGETQYF. DNA of the CDR3: TGTGCCAGCAGGTTCAGGGGGGGAGAGACCCAGTACTTC.

A few counts support this clonotype. This chain connects TRBV10-2 to TRBJ2-7; D is unclear. This CDR3 contains 15 residues. Per germline, CDR1 WSHSY and CDR2 SAAADI. Trimming cost V 3 bases and J 2 bases, with 14 bases left between them. CDR3 protein: CASSDLEGRPYEQYF. Here the CDR3 DNA reads TGCGCCAGCAGTGACCTGGAAGGTCGACCCTACGAGCAGTACTTC.

The genes are TRBV20-1 and TRBJ1-6, with 7 positions matching TRBD1. Trimming cost V 3 bases and J 6 bases; bases outside gene matches: 2. CDR3 length: 13 residues. Germline V CDR1 and CDR2: DFQATT, SNEGSKA (reference sequence). CDR3 region: CSASTGANSPLHF. The CDR3, as DNA: TGCAGTGCTAGCACAGGGGCTAATTCACCCCTCCACTTT.

This clonotype was recorded at least ten times. The chain couples TRBV3-1 to TRBJ1-6; D remains ambiguous. Germline V lookup: CDR1 LGHDT, CDR2 YNNKEL (reference sequence). The CDR3 has 14 residues. V lost 0 bases, J lost 10 bases, and 10 bases lay in between. CDR3: CASSQDTGGSPLHF. The CDR3 DNA follows: TGTGCCAGCAGCCAAGATACGGGTGGGTCACCCCTCCACTTT.

This clonotype was detected only a few times. The rearrangement uses TRBV15 and TRBJ1-2; no clear D gene. The length of the CDR3 is 13 residues. CDR1 LNHNV and CDR2 YYDKDF come from the germline V gene (reference sequence). V was clipped by 0 bases and J by 7 bases, with 9 bases between them. DNA for the CDR3: TGTGCCACCAGCAGAGATCTCGGCGGTGGCTACACCTTC. Translated, it gives CATSRDLGGGYTF. The variable domain in full, completed from reference TRBV15 and TRBJ1-2, reads DAMVIQNPRYQVTQFGKPVTLSCSQTLNHNVMYWYQQKSSQAPKLLFHYYDKDFNNEADTPDNFQSRRPNTSFCFLDIRSPGLGDTAMYLCATSRDLGGGYTFGSGTRLTVV.

The chain recombines TRBV2 with TRBJ2-3; TRBD2 matches 13 bases. V trimming: 4 bases; J trimming: 6 bases; junction bases outside the gene matches: 7. The germline gives CDR1 SNHLY, CDR2 FYNNEI. The CDR3 contains 16 residues. The CDR3, as DNA: TGTGCCAGCAGTGCACTAGCGGGAGGGCCATCCGATACGCAGTATTTT. Its protein product is CASSALAGGPSDTQYF.

There are a few counts of this clonotype. A much larger clone lies a single base off, so this may be a read error. The rearrangement uses TRBV2 and TRBJ1-6, with 9 bases identical to TRBD1. The CDR3 has 17 amino acids. Germline assignment: CDR1 SNHLY and CDR2 FYNNEI. V was clipped by 4 bases and J by 1 base; unmatched bases: 5. CDR3 in DNA: TGTGCCAGCAGTGGGGGACAGGGTACTTCCTATAATTCACCCCTCCACTTT. It is translated as CASSGGQGTSYNSPLHF.

In its sample, this clonotype was seen many times. The CDR3 nucleotides are TGTGCCAGCAGTTTGGGGATGAGGGGGGGAGAGCAGTACTTC. This sequence encodes CASSLGMRGGEQYF. The rearrangement uses TRBV12-3 or TRBV12-4 and TRBJ2-7, with D perhaps TRBD2 (7 bases). V lost 3 bases and J 7 bases, leaving 16 bases between the germline ends. The CDR3 is made up of 14 amino acids.

Many counts were recorded for this clonotype. This rearrangement joins TRBV2 to TRBJ1-2; D is unclear. Germline values: CDR1 SNHLY, CDR2 FYNNEI. The CDR3 length is 13 residues. Trimming removed 5 bases at V and 4 bases at J, with 11 bases between. DNA for the CDR3: TGTGCCAGCAGTTATACGGACTCCTATGGCTACACCTTC. Residues: CASSYTDSYGYTF.

This clonotype was picked up many times. The chain employs TRBV28 and TRBJ1-2; D is uncertain. The CDR3 is 10 amino acids. Looked up from germline, CDR1 is MDHEN and CDR2 is SYDVKM. V gave up 5 bases and J gave up 8 bases, with 6 bases separating them. CDR3 coding DNA: TGTGCCAGCAGTAATGAAGGCTACACCTTC. As protein: CASSNEGYTF.

This clonotype was found many times. The gene calls are TRBV28 and TRBJ2-7; D is unresolved. The V end was cut by 4 bases, the J end by 2 bases, with 12 bases between. Germline CDR1 is MDHEN and CDR2 is SYDVKM. CDR3 length: 14 residues. The CDR3 region has the DNA TGTGCCAGCAGTTCTTTAGACATCGCCTACGAGCAGTACTTC. Translating it yields CASSSLDIAYEQYF.

Only a few counts were recorded for this clonotype. This sequence joins TRBV5-1 and TRBJ2-7; D not certain. Germline V gene data show CDR1 as SGHRS and CDR2 as YFSETQ. V was shortened by 0 bases and J by 2 bases, with 9 bases between the two germline ends. CDR3 length: 14 amino acids. The chain's CDR3 is CASSLELRTYEQYF. The DNA of the CDR3 is TGCGCCAGCAGCTTGGAGTTAAGGACCTACGAGCAGTACTTC.

This clonotype has more than one count but fewer than ten. The chain has TRBV9 and TRBJ2-5; 7 bases map to TRBD1. After removal of 3 bases from V and 4 bases from J, the junction contained 12 bases not matched to a gene. The CDR3 is 16 amino acids. Germline V CDR1 and CDR2: SGDLS, YYNGEE. DNA for the CDR3: TGTGCCAGCAGCGGCCGACAGGGTTTGATCCCAGAGACCCAGTACTTC. This gives the protein CASSGRQGLIPETQYF.

The sample holds many counts of this clonotype. CDR3 sequence: CASRGQGATGELFF. The CDR3, as DNA: TGTGCCAGCAGGGGGCAGGGGGCAACCGGGGAGCTGTTTTTT. The genes are TRBV2 and TRBJ2-2; 8 bases align to TRBD1. The CDR3 is made up of 14 amino acids. J was trimmed by 5 bases and V by 6 bases; bases with no gene match: 5. CDR1 and CDR2 from the germline V gene are SNHLY and FYNNEI.

Note on this clonotype: Mismatch with germline at one junction end may stem from a read error. The chain joins TRBV2 to TRBJ2-4; tentative D call: TRBD1 (5 bases). Germline V gene data show CDR1 as SNHLY and CDR2 as FYNNEI. CDR3 length: 15 residues. DNA for the CDR3: TGTGTCAGCAGAGAGGACACTTTAGCCAAAAACATTCAGTACTTC. This translates into CVSREDTLAKNIQYF. The full variable domain, with the rest looked up from reference TRBV2 and TRBJ2-4, is EPEVTQTPSHQVTQMGQEVILRCVPISNHLYFYWYRQILGQKVEFLVSFYNNEISEKSEIFDDQFSVERPDGSNFTLKIRSTKLEDSAMYFCVSREDTLAKNIQYFGAGTRLSVL.